The clone carrying this T cell receptor beta chain has just a few counts. The sample belongs to a study of post-analysis software for immune sequencing data. At the level of the study: As for disease course, relapsing-remitting, secondary progressive and progressive-relapsing multiple sclerosis were all included.

Presence of unique molecular identifiers characterized the TCR beta cDNA libraries. TCRdb processed the PCR reads anew with MiXCR; each CDR3 protein has one entry. The sample has fewer than 850,000 distinct CDR3 sequences; less than 35% are singletons. This TCR derives from a girl between 5 and 17 years old with multiple sclerosis. The sequencing input was blood.

CDR3 in amino acids: CSALNVDRATKAFF. The CDR3 DNA reads TGCAGCGCCCTAAACGTAGACAGGGCTACTAAAGCTTTCTTT. The rearrangement links TRBV29-1 to TRBJ1-1, with 7 positions matching TRBD1. The CDR3 is made up of 14 amino acids. Germline V CDR1 and CDR2: SQVTM, ANQGSEA. The ends lost 7 bases at V and 9 bases at J; junction bases unmatched: 17.